This is a list of T cell receptor beta chains from one sample in a study of blood T cells in healthy people across ages. TCRdb independently ran MiXCR on the 5' RACE reads; one entry per CDR3 protein. The sample holds around 1,500,000 distinct CDR3 sequences, approximately 38% seen once. Sequenced material: blood. The source is a woman aged 18 to 35 in good health. Each CDR3 is given with its conserved first and last residue. D genes are given only for firm matches. The listing skips clone size in some rows; elsewhere it reads once, few, many or a size class.

TRBV4-2	TRBJ2-5	few	NA	16	CASSQTEGTAGETQYF	TGTGCCAGCAGCCAAACGGAGGGCACGGCTGGGGAGACCCAGTACTTC
TRBV7-3	TRBJ1-1	few	NA	14	CASSRTSDSLEAFF	TGTGCCAGCAGCCGTACTTCCGACAGCCTTGAAGCTTTCTTT
TRBV6-5	TRBJ2-5	few	TRBD2	16	CASSWGLAEGQETQYF	TGTGCCAGCAGTTGGGGTCTAGCGGAGGGCCAAGAGACCCAGTACTTC
TRBV18	TRBJ2-7	NA	NA	16	CASSPQGTTSFYEQYF	TGTGCCAGCTCACCCCAGGGCACGACCTCTTTCTACGAGCAGTACTTC
TRBV20-1	TRBJ1-1	NA	NA	12	CSARDVDSEAFF	TGCAGTGCTAGAGATGTTGACAGTGAAGCTTTCTTT
TRBV4-2	TRBJ1-4	NA	NA	16	CASSQVWGNPNEKLFF	TGTGCCAGCAGCCAAGTTTGGGGGAATCCTAATGAAAAACTGTTTTTT
TRBV3-1	TRBJ2-7	NA	NA	13	CASSQRISYEQYF	TGTGCCAGCAGCCAACGAATCTCCTACGAGCAGTACTTC
TRBV5-1	TRBJ2-1	few	TRBD2	16	CASSSDSGRASNEQFF	TGCGCCAGCAGCTCCGATAGCGGGAGGGCCTCCAATGAGCAGTTCTTC
TRBV6-5	TRBJ2-7	NA	TRBD2	15	CASRQTSGSFYEQYF	TGTGCCAGCAGACAGACTAGCGGGAGTTTCTACGAGCAGTACTTC
TRBV29-1	TRBJ2-3	NA	NA	12	CSVLYPTDTQYF	TGCAGCGTGCTCTACCCCACAGATACGCAGTATTTT
TRBV5-5	TRBJ2-7	NA	NA	14	CASSLTQAPYEQYF	TGTGCCAGCAGCTTGACCCAGGCTCCCTACGAGCAGTACTTC
TRBV20-1	TRBJ1-1	NA	NA	14	CSARPMRENTEAFF	TGCAGTGCTAGACCGATGAGGGAGAACACTGAAGCTTTCTTT
TRBV5-1	TRBJ1-2	few	NA	15	CASSLDRETNYGYTF	TGCGCCAGCAGCTTGGATAGAGAGACTAACTATGGCTACACCTTC
TRBV12-3/TRBV12-4	TRBJ2-5	NA	TRBD2	16	CASSLSGLAGGETQYF	TGTGCCAGCAGTTTGAGTGGACTAGCGGGGGGAGAGACCCAGTACTTC
TRBV12-3/TRBV12-4	TRBJ2-4	few	NA	15	CASSSDGAAKNIQYF	TGTGCCAGCAGCTCTGACGGGGCCGCCAAAAACATTCAGTACTTC
TRBV9	TRBJ2-5	few	TRBD2	15	CASSVVAGVQETQYF	TGTGCCAGCAGCGTAGTAGCGGGGGTTCAAGAGACCCAGTACTTC
TRBV2	TRBJ2-7	NA	NA	13	CASSVRDTYEQYF	TGTGCCAGCAGTGTCCGGGATACTTACGAGCAGTACTTC
TRBV6-2/TRBV6-3	TRBJ2-3	NA	TRBD1	15	CASRKWGQGKDTQYF	TGTGCCAGCAGAAAATGGGGACAGGGAAAGGATACGCAGTATTTT
TRBV12-3/TRBV12-4	TRBJ2-1	few	TRBD2	14	CASSLAGVYNGQFF	TGTGCCAGCAGTCTAGCGGGAGTCTACAATGGGCAGTTCTTC
TRBV20-1	TRBJ2-7	few	TRBD2	15	CSARRLAGEDYEQYF	TGCAGTGCTAGGCGCCTAGCGGGGGAGGATTACGAGCAGTACTTC
TRBV3-1	TRBJ2-1	few	NA	18	CASSQDWYVGGLYNEQFF	TGTGCCAGCAGCCAAGATTGGTATGTGGGAGGTCTATACAATGAGCAGTTCTTC
TRBV2	TRBJ1-5	NA	NA	14	CASSEWQKNQPQHF	TGTGCCAGCAGTGAATGGCAGAAAAATCAGCCCCAGCATTTT
TRBV10-3	TRBJ2-6	few	NA	14	CAISGTSGANVLTF	TGTGCCATCAGTGGGACATCAGGGGCCAACGTCCTGACTTTC
TRBV27	TRBJ1-5	NA	TRBD1	16	CASSVGTGGGNQPQHF	TGTGCCAGCAGTGTCGGGACAGGGGGCGGTAATCAGCCCCAGCATTTT
TRBV9	TRBJ2-3	NA	NA	15	CASSLRRWEGDTQYF	TGTGCCAGCAGCTTGAGGAGGTGGGAAGGAGATACGCAGTATTTT
TRBV27	TRBJ1-1	NA	NA	15	CASSFTGRGNTEAFF	TGTGCCAGCAGTTTTACCGGCAGGGGGAACACTGAAGCTTTCTTT
TRBV12-5	TRBJ2-2	NA	TRBD1	20	CASGLVPKGTGEEKTGELFF	TGTGCTAGTGGTTTGGTACCTAAAGGGACAGGGGAAGAGAAAACCGGGGAGCTGTTTTTT
TRBV9	TRBJ2-4	NA	NA	21	CASSVEVGLQRVGEEKNIQYF	TGTGCCAGCAGCGTAGAAGTCGGTCTCCAAAGGGTCGGGGAGGAAAAAAACATTCAGTACTTC
TRBV30	TRBJ2-7	NA	NA	12	CAWSVLLETQYF	TGTGCCTGGAGTGTACTCTTGGAAACCCAGTACTTC